A single sample is the source of the 30 T cell receptor beta chains below, sequenced in a study of T cell clonality in common variable immunodeficiency. General study results and limits: Common variable immunodeficiency TCR beta sequences reportedly had fewer deletions and N-nucleotide insertions.

These receptors' antigens are unknown. TCRdb's table, derived via immunoSEQ multiplex PCR, lists solely in-frame clones and lacks some. This table holds some 28,000 clones with no singletons; the top ten claim approximately 31%. The sample comprised peripheral blood mononuclear cells. The receptor source for this set is a human donor with common variable immunodeficiency.

The DNA read from the CDR3 is TGTGCCAGCTCACTGATCCCCAGGGGGGCCGGCGGCGATGAG. It specifies CASSLIPRGAGGDE. The whole CDR3 sequence is CASSLIPRGAGGDEQFF. The chain is built from TRBV18 and TRBJ2-1; a possible D gene is TRBD1 (7 bases). The read ends 3 residues before the CDR3 terminus; that terminus is restored from the germline J gene. Trimming removed 4 bases at V and 8 bases at J, with 24 bases between. CDR1 KGHSH and CDR2 LQKENI come from the germline V gene. CDR3 length equals 17 residues.

In this sample, this clone turned up many times. The read comes to an end 3 residues before the CDR3 does, leaving the germline J gene to fill in the end. The chain couples TRBV7-2 to TRBJ2-3; 9 nucleotides line up with TRBD2. The CDR3 is 15 amino acids. Germline CDR1 SGHTA, CDR2 FQGNSA. Germline trimming cut 3 bases from V and 4 bases from J; bases unmatched to any gene: 5. The CDR3 region is CASSLRGGSPDTQYF. CDR3 bases read: TGTGCCAGCAGCTTGCGGGGGGGCTCCCCAGATACG.

This clone was seen a few times. The read gets to within 3 residues of the CDR3 end, and the germline J gene fills in the rest. The chain joins TRBV18 to TRBJ1-1; possible D gene TRBD1, 5 bases. This CDR3 spans 14 amino acids. Per germline, CDR1 KGHSH and CDR2 LQKENI. V lost 5 bases and J lost 1, with 11 bases in between. The CDR3 loop reads CASSSTEGNTEAFF. The CDR3 DNA, read in part, is TGTGCCAGCTCATCGACAGAGGGGAACACTGAA.

Concerning this clone: The CDR3 end is not reached by the read, which stops 3 residues before it; the germline J gene fills it in. V gene TRBV7-7 combines with J gene TRBJ2-1; D perhaps matches TRBD2 (7 bases). From germline, CDR1 is SSHAT and CDR2 FNYEAQ (reference sequence). The CDR3 runs to 15 residues. Between the trimmed V and J ends, which lost 5 bases and 4 bases, there was a span of 15 bases. CDR3 DNA (partial): TGTGCCAGCAGCCCGGGGGGCCGACTTTACAATGAG. Protein sequence: CASSPGGRLYNE. The entire CDR3 reads CASSPGGRLYNEQFF.

As concerns this clone: Read sequence stops 3 residues before the CDR3 end, and the germline J gene provides the missing end. V and J are TRBV7-2 and TRBJ2-5; 11 bases match TRBD2. Germline CDR1 and CDR2: SGHTA and FQGNSA. Losses at the gene ends were 4 bases for V and 7 bases for J; bases not matched to a gene: 8. This CDR3 is 15 amino acids long. The CDR3 region is CASSSNSGGARTQYF. Incomplete CDR3 DNA: TGTGCCAGCAGCTCCAATAGCGGGGGGGCCAGGACC.

The sample holds a few counts of this clone. The read ends 3 residues before the CDR3 terminus; that terminus is restored from the germline J gene. The chain combines TRBV19 with TRBJ2-1; 16 bases match TRBD2. CDR1 LNHDA and CDR2 SQIVND come from the germline V gene (reference sequence). This CDR3 region has 18 residues. The V segment lost 4 bases and the J segment 9 bases; nucleotides outside the gene matches: 12. The CDR3 DNA, read in part, is TGTGCCAGTAGTACCGGGACTAGCGGGGGGGCCATTCGTACTGAG. It translates to CASSTGTSGGAIRTE. The entire CDR3 sequence reads CASSTGTSGGAIRTEQFF.

This clone occurred a few times. The read terminates 3 residues ahead of where the CDR3 ends, so the germline J gene completes it. The rearrangement uses TRBV6-2 or TRBV6-3 and TRBJ2-3, with D tentatively TRBD2 (5 bases). The V gene lost 2 bases and the J gene lost 2 bases, with 14 bases spanning the gap. Germline CDR1 MNHEY, CDR2 SVGEGT. The CDR3 consists of 16 residues. The chain's CDR3 is CASSYGQRRTTDTQYF. CDR3 DNA, as far as it was read: TGTGCCAGCAGTTACGGTCAGCGGAGAACCACAGATACG.

This clone was observed a handful of times. The CDR3 is cut off 3 residues early in the read; its end comes from the germline J gene. This chain joins TRBV7-9 and TRBJ2-7; a weak D match, TRBD1 (6 bases). Germline V CDR1 and CDR2: SEHNR, FQNEAQ (reference sequence). V was pared by 5 bases and J by 3 bases, with 17 bases between. The CDR3 is 15 amino acids. Here the CDR3 reads CASSGRGERGYEQYF. The CDR3 bases that were read are TGTGCCAGCAGCGGCAGGGGAGAGAGGGGCTACGAG. Based on the CDR3 plus reference TRBV7-9 and TRBJ2-7, the full variable domain is DTGVSQNPRHKITKRGQNVTFRCDPISEHNRLYWYRQTLGQGPEFLTYFQNEAQLEKSRLLSDRFSAERPKGSFSTLEIQRTEQGDSAMYLCASSGRGERGYEQYFGPGTRLTVT.

About this clone itself: The CDR3 goes on 3 residues after the read ends, and that part is filled in from the germline J gene. The rearrangement uses TRBV19 and TRBJ1-4; no reliable D call. This CDR3 has 13 residues. The V and J ends lost 8 bases and 7 bases respectively, with 14 bases between them. The germline V gene has CDR1 LNHDA and CDR2 SQIVND (reference sequence). Incomplete CDR3 DNA: TGTGCCAGTTCGAAAATGGAGGGTGAAAAA. Its protein is CASSKMEGEK. The entire CDR3 protein reads CASSKMEGEKLFF.

This clone was seen more than once but under ten times. The CDR3 loop is CASSDTLNTEAFF. The part of the CDR3 DNA that was read is TGTGCCAGCAGCGATACATTGAACACTGAA. The chain recombines TRBV7-3 with TRBJ1-1; no clear D gene. The CDR3 goes on 3 residues after the read ends, and that part is filled in from the germline J gene. Trimming removed 5 bases from V and 0 bases from J, with 7 bases in between. Germline V gene data show CDR1 as SGHTA and CDR2 as FQGTGA. The CDR3 runs to 13 residues. Looking up the rest from reference TRBV7-3 and TRBJ1-1 gives the full variable domain: GAGVSQTPSNKVTEKGKYVELRCDPISGHTALYWYRQSLGQGPEFLIYFQGTGAADDSGLPNDRFFAVRPEGSVSTLKIQRTERGDSAVYLCASSDTLNTEAFFGQGTRLTVV.

This clone has ten or more counts. The read ends 3 residues before the CDR3 terminus; that terminus is restored from the germline J gene. The genes are TRBV29-1 and TRBJ1-1, with a possible D match to TRBD1 (5 bases). Trimming took off 7 bases at V and 1 base at J, with 13 bases between the two ends. The CDR3 spans 13 residues. Germline-derived CDR1 and CDR2 are SQVTM and ANQGSEA. CDR3 region: CSAMHRTNTEAFF. The sequenced CDR3 bases are TGCAGCGCCATGCACAGGACGAACACTGAA.

In its sample, this clone was seen a few times. The CDR3 loop reads CASRRGGPYNEQFF. Partial CDR3 DNA: TGTGCCAGCAGGAGGGGGGGTCCTTACAATGAG. This sequence joins TRBV6-2 or TRBV6-3 and TRBJ2-1; D may be TRBD2 (7 bases). The sequenced fragment ends 3 residues before the CDR3 boundary, so the rest is inferred from the germline J gene. Germline lookup yields CDR1 MNHEY and CDR2 SVGEGT. V lost 6 bases to trimming and J lost 4 bases, with 13 bases between them. This CDR3 comprises 14 residues.

As for this clone: From the germline J gene comes the end of the CDR3, since the read stops 3 residues before it. The genes are TRBV7-3 and TRBJ2-1, with 11 bases aligning to TRBD2. The length of the CDR3 is 16 residues. Germline CDR1 reads SGHTA; CDR2 reads FQGTGA. The trim removed 1 base at V and 6 bases at J, leaving 5 bases unmatched. CDR3 sequence reads: CASSLSSGGGSNEQFF. Partial CDR3 DNA: TGTGCCAGCAGCTTAAGTAGCGGGGGGGGGAGCAATGAG.

This clone was observed at least ten times. The read terminates 3 residues before the CDR3 end, so the remaining end is supplied by the germline J gene. The J gene is TRBJ2-1, the V gene TRBV30; possibly TRBD1 for D (6 bases). The CDR3 sequence is 13 residues long. V was trimmed by 8 bases and J by 0 bases, leaving 11 bases between them. CDR1 and CDR2 from the germline V gene are GTSNPN and SVGIG (reference sequence). The CDR3 here is CAPDRCSYNEQFF. CDR3 DNA (partial): TGTGCCCCCGACAGGTGCTCCTACAATGAG. Combining the CDR3 with reference TRBV30 and TRBJ2-1 gives the whole variable domain SQTIHQWPATLVQPVGSPLSLECTVEGTSNPNLYWYRQAAGRGLQLLFYSVGIGQISSEVPQNLSASRPQDRQFILSSKKLLLSDSGFYLCAPDRCSYNEQFFGPGTRLTVL.

Concerning this clone: The CDR3 end falls 3 residues outside the read, so it is completed with the germline J gene. The chain joins TRBV18 to TRBJ1-1; 9 nucleotides match TRBD1. The CDR3 length is 15 residues. Germline V lookup: CDR1 KGHSH, CDR2 LQKENI. Unmatched junction bases numbered 6, after V lost 3 bases and J lost 4 bases. The CDR3 is CASSPLPGQGTEAFF. CDR3 bases read: TGTGCCAGCTCACCTCTTCCGGGACAGGGCACTGAA.

This clone was observed many times. Read data end 3 residues before the CDR3 end; the end is taken from the germline J gene. The chain joins TRBV13 to TRBJ2-3; 8 nucleotides match TRBD2. CDR3 length equals 14 residues. Germline CDR1 and CDR2: PRHDT and FYEKMQ (reference sequence). The CDR3 loop reads CASSLNGGALTQYF. Partial CDR3 DNA: TGTGCCAGCAGCTTAAACGGGGGGGCTCTAACG.

For this clone: Read sequence stops 3 residues before the CDR3 end, and the germline J gene provides the missing end. The gene calls are TRBV5-1 and TRBJ1-2, with 10 bases matching TRBD1. In germline, CDR1 is SGHRS, CDR2 YFSETQ. The CDR3 length is 17 residues. The trim removed 4 bases at V and 0 bases at J, leaving 9 bases unmatched. The CDR3 sequence: CASSPWEGTGANYGYTF. CDR3 DNA (partial): TGCGCCAGCAGCCCCTGGGAGGGGACAGGGGCTAACTATGGC.

Concerning this clone itself: The read halts 3 residues ahead of the CDR3 end, with the missing end drawn from the germline J gene. The V call is TRBV7-9, the J call TRBJ1-2; a weak D match, TRBD1 (5 bases). Germline V lookup: CDR1 SEHNR, CDR2 FQNEAQ (reference sequence). V lost 5 bases and J 2 bases, leaving 15 bases between the germline ends. This CDR3 is 15 amino acids long. The sequenced part of the CDR3 DNA is TGTGCCAGCAGCCCTCCGGACAAGGGGAACTATGGC. This codes for CASSPPDKGNYG. The whole CDR3 region reads CASSPPDKGNYGYTF.

This clone was counted ten times or more. Sequencing ends 3 residues short of the CDR3 end; the germline J gene provides the rest. The chain recombines TRBV29-1 with TRBJ2-1, with 9 bases that match TRBD2. Germline assignment: CDR1 SQVTM and CDR2 ANQGSEA. This CDR3 spans 14 amino acids. The J segment lost 0 bases and the V segment lost 5 bases, leaving 2 bases of the junction unmatched. This CDR3 reads CSVKLAGSYNEQFF. The sequenced part of the CDR3 DNA is TGCAGCGTTAAACTAGCGGGCTCCTACAATGAG.

For this clone: Read data end 3 residues before the CDR3 end; the end is taken from the germline J gene. This chain links TRBV20-1 with TRBJ1-3; perhaps TRBD1 as D (6 bases). Trimming took 6 bases from V and 0 from J, leaving 12 bases between them. The length of the CDR3 is 14 residues. The germline V gene encodes CDR1 DFQATT and CDR2 SNEGSKA (reference sequence). CDR3 DNA, as far as it was read: TGCAGTGCCTGGACAGCATTCTCTGGAAACACC. Protein sequence: CSAWTAFSGNT. In full, the CDR3 is CSAWTAFSGNTIYF.

At least ten counts were recorded for this clone. The CDR3 sequence: CASSLSGQENTEAFF. The sequenced CDR3 bases are TGTGCCAGCAGCTTATCTGGACAGGAAAACACTGAA. V gene TRBV7-3 combines with J gene TRBJ1-1; 7 bases are shared with TRBD1. The sequence runs out 3 residues before the end of the CDR3; the remainder is reconstructed from the germline J gene. The germline gives CDR1 SGHTA, CDR2 FQGTGA. The CDR3 is 15 amino acids. The junction had 5 bases not matched to a gene; V was cut back by 2 bases and J by 2 bases.

For this clone: The CDR3 end falls 3 residues outside the read, so it is completed with the germline J gene. V and J are TRBV7-2 and TRBJ1-5; 7 nucleotides match TRBD1. From germline, CDR1 is SGHTA and CDR2 FQGNSA. The CDR3 is made up of 15 amino acids. V lost 2 bases and J lost 6; bases outside the gene matches: 7. The CDR3 reads CASSLWDSDVQPQHF. CDR3 bases read: TGTGCCAGCAGCTTATGGGACAGCGATGTTCAGCCC.

Concerning this clone: Read coverage stops 3 residues before the CDR3 terminus; the germline J gene supplies the remainder. The chain carries TRBV6-2 or TRBV6-3 and TRBJ1-2; D unclear. Trimming shortened V by 7 bases and J by 2 bases, and 14 bases separated the two germline ends. The CDR3 has 14 amino acids. Germline CDR1 reads MNHEY; CDR2 reads SVGEGT. The covered CDR3 bases are TGTGCCAGCACCCCATCAGGAGACAACTATGGC. Translated: CASTPSGDNYG. In full, the CDR3 is CASTPSGDNYGYTF.

This clone occurred many times. The read stops 3 residues short of the end of the CDR3; the missing end is completed from the germline J gene. The rearrangement joins TRBV4-1 to TRBJ2-7; 9 positions agree with TRBD1. Germline trimming cut 3 bases from V and 2 bases from J; bases unmatched to any gene: 5. The CDR3 has 15 residues. The germline V gene has CDR1 MGHRA and CDR2 YSYEKL. This CDR3 reads CASSQPGQGPYEQYF. CDR3 DNA, as far as it was read: TGCGCCAGCAGCCAGCCGGGACAGGGTCCCTACGAG.

This clone was found a few times. The read finishes 3 residues shy of the CDR3 end, and the germline J gene is used to complete it. The chain links TRBV10-2 to TRBJ2-5; the match to TRBD2 covers 7 bases. CDR1 is WSHSY, CDR2 SAAADI, per germline. Trimming at V came to 9 bases and at J to 5 bases, leaving 6 bases not matched to a gene. The CDR3 length is 12 residues. CDR3 amino acids: CASATSMETQYF. The covered CDR3 bases are TGCGCCAGTGCGACTAGCATGGAGACC.

Note on this clone: The CDR3 end lies 3 residues beyond the end of the read and is filled in from the germline J gene. The chain joins TRBV30 to TRBJ2-1; D is ambiguous. Trimming stripped 7 bases from V and 7 bases from J, with 11 bases between. The CDR3 contains 11 residues. Germline V gene lookup returns CDR1 GTSNPN and CDR2 SVGIG (reference sequence). The CDR3: CASEASNEQFF. The sequenced part of the CDR3 DNA is TGTGCCTCTGAGGCCTCGAATGAG.

In its sample, this clone was seen many times. The read stops 3 residues short of the end of the CDR3; the missing end is completed from the germline J gene. This chain links TRBV5-1 with TRBJ1-1; 7 bases agree with TRBD1. V was pared by 3 bases and J by 3 bases, with 5 bases of the junction left unmatched. There are 14 residues in the CDR3. Germline assignment: CDR1 SGHRS and CDR2 YFSETQ. The CDR3 here is CASSSRQGDTEAFF. Incomplete CDR3 DNA: TGCGCCAGCAGCTCCAGACAGGGTGACACTGAA.

For this clone: The CDR3 goes on 3 residues after the read ends, and that part is filled in from the germline J gene. The rearrangement joins TRBV6-2 or TRBV6-3 to TRBJ1-5; D gene uncertain. V lost 2 bases and J 9 bases, leaving 17 bases between the germline ends. Germline V CDR1 and CDR2: MNHEY, SVGEGT. CDR3 length equals 15 residues. The CDR3 loop is CASSYPAISLLPQHF. CDR3 DNA, as far as it was read: TGTGCCAGCAGTTACCCAGCGATTTCCCTTTTGCCC.

Details on this clone: The read stops 3 residues short of the end of the CDR3; the missing end is completed from the germline J gene. V is TRBV7-3 and J is TRBJ2-3; TRBD2 aligns across 16 bases. The ends lost 0 bases at V and 2 bases at J; junction bases unmatched: 11. The germline gives CDR1 SGHTA, CDR2 FQGTGA. The CDR3 contains 21 residues. The sequenced CDR3 bases are TGTGCCAGCAGCTTAACAAACACCGCGGGACTAGCGGGGGGGGCCACAGATACG. It yields the protein CASSLTNTAGLAGGATDT. The CDR3, in full, reads CASSLTNTAGLAGGATDTQYF.

As regards this clone: The read ends 3 residues before the CDR3 terminus; that terminus is restored from the germline J gene. This chain links TRBV7-9 with TRBJ1-2; no definite D call. Germline CDR1 and CDR2: SEHNR and FQNEAQ (reference sequence). With 3 bases removed from V and 5 bases from J, the gap between germline ends came to 10 bases. CDR3 length equals 13 residues. The sequenced part of the CDR3 DNA is TGTGCCAGCAGCTTTTCTACAGATTATGGC. It codes for CASSFSTDYG. The CDR3, in full, reads CASSFSTDYGYTF.